This T cell receptor beta chain is from a study of shared clonotypes between healthy human individuals. The overall study: The study used three CD4 naive, three CD4 memory, two CD8 naive and one CD8 memory plate per donor. Study-wide points: There were few donors, and this limited the genetic and exposure-history diversity represented. Specimens sampled were limited to blood, with tissue repertoires likely differing.

Germline CDR1 reads SNHLY; CDR2 reads FYNNEI. CDR3 length equals 14 residues. V shed 1 base, J shed 2 bases, and the junction held 2 bases outside the gene matches. Original analysis: Without quality scores, immunoSEQ junctional reads could not be filtered like full-length reads. Profiled with immunoSEQ multiplex PCR; TCRdb holds only in-frame clones, not every one. The D gene and trimming were derived from the DNA, and the V and J assignments and clone size from that table. The sample contains 2 million to 2.5 million clones, approximately 95% of which appear only once. On this clone itself: Its cognate antigen is unknown. Within the sample, other DNA sequences also encode this same CDR3.

Specimen: naive CD4+ T cells sorted from blood. Subset denoted: CD45RA+ positively selected. This receptor was taken from a man between 18 and 35 years old in good health. This chain links TRBV2 with TRBJ2-7; TRBD1 agrees at 7 bases. The CDR3 sequence is CASSEEQGPYEQYF. The CDR3 DNA reads as TGTGCCAGCAGTGAAGAACAGGGGCCCTACGAGCAGTACTTC.